This TCR beta chain originates from a study of vaccination and CD4 T cells after COVID-19. TCRdb passed the PCR reads through MiXCR, listing each CDR3 protein once. The table includes roughly 19,000 distinct CDR3 sequences, 60% detected once. The CDR3 runs to 13 residues. Deletions cut 7 bases from V and 2 bases from J, with 12 bases between. The V gene's germline CDR1 is MNHEY and CDR2 SVGEGT. The chain uses TRBV6-2 or TRBV6-3 and TRBJ2-7; D assignment may be TRBD1 or TRBD2 (5 bases each). The source of this sequence is a human donor who had recovered from COVID-19. The input for sequencing was CD4+ T cells from blood, taken after SARS-CoV-2 vaccination. The CDR3 sequence is CASNRDLTYEQYF. CDR3 coding DNA: TGTGCCAGCAACCGGGACCTAACCTACGAGCAGTACTTC.